This TCR beta chain was retrieved from a study of blood T cells in healthy people across ages. Study-level results: Naive T cell percentage and TCR beta diversity correlated strongly. Across the age range, TCR beta diversity per million T cells fell in a roughly linear way.

A second about 7 to 12 cycle PCR used barcoded and J-beta primers. There were at least 3 million CDR3-containing paired-end reads obtained from each sample. TCRdb fed the 5' RACE reads into MiXCR, producing one record per CDR3 protein. The sample holds about 290,000 distinct CDR3 sequences; about 25% are singletons and the top ten take 29%. Of note for this clonotype: Its antigen is not identified.

Ranging in age from roughly 6 to 100, the donors were healthy Caucasian individuals from Russia. Trimming took 5 bases from V and 7 from J; bases not matched to a gene: 8. Germline CDR1 reads MNHEY; CDR2 reads SMNVEV (reference sequence). The length of the CDR3 is 15 residues. This TCR was recovered from a woman in her 70s in good health. J is TRBJ2-2 and V is TRBV27; 9 nucleotides match TRBD1. Sequenced: blood. In nucleotides, the CDR3 is TGTGCCAGCAGTCCTCAGACAGGGGGTGACGGGGAGCTGTTTTTT. Translating it yields CASSPQTGGDGELFF.